Detailed here is one T cell receptor beta chain. Clones were sequenced by immunoSEQ multiplex PCR, and TCRdb holds only the in-frame ones, with some missing. The sample shows about 310,000 clones, around 86% of them seen only once. There are 16 residues in the CDR3. Germline CDR1 and CDR2: SGHNT and YYREEE (reference sequence). V shed 4 bases, J shed 0 bases, and the junction held 1 base outside the gene matches. This record belongs to a study of blood T cell repertoires in COVID-19. Sequenced input: peripheral blood. The chain couples TRBV5-4 to TRBJ2-1; 13 nucleotides line up with TRBD2. The receptor comes from a man aged 50-60 years with active or convalescent COVID-19. The chain's CDR3 is CASSRTSGSSYNEQFF. The DNA for the CDR3 is TGTGCCAGCAGCCGGACTAGCGGGAGCTCCTACAATGAGCAGTTCTTC.